These 5 T cell receptor beta chains came from one sample sequenced in a study of memory CD4+ T cells and cytomegalovirus serostatus. Single viable CD3+CD4+CD8-CD45RO+ cells were sorted as the memory CD4+ T cells. The table came from immunoSEQ multiplex PCR; TCRdb's copy has only in-frame clones and leaves some out. The profile shows under 55,000 clones, about 80% of them singletons. The sample comprised memory CD4+ T cells from blood. These receptor sequences come from an adult in good health and CMV-seropositive.

As to this clone: The junction departs from the called germline gene at one end, perhaps through a read error. This chain uses TRBV7-7 with TRBJ1-4; no clear D gene. CDR3 size: 14 residues. Per germline, CDR1 SSHAT and CDR2 FNYEAQ (reference sequence). CDR3 sequence: CASSEGLSNEKLFF. Written as DNA, the CDR3 is TGTGCTAGCAGCGAGGGTTTATCTAATGAAAAACTGTTTTTT. Full variable domain (outside the CDR3, taken from reference TRBV7-7 and TRBJ1-4): GAGVSQSPRYKVTKRGQDVTLRCDPISSHATLYWYQQALGQGPEFLTYFNYEAQPDKSGLPSDRFSAERPEGSISTLTIQRTEQRDSAMYRCASSEGLSNEKLFFGSGTQLSVL.

Only a few counts were recorded for this clone. The rearrangement uses TRBV30 and TRBJ1-2; no clear D gene. Germline values: CDR1 GTSNPN, CDR2 SVGIG (reference sequence). The V gene lost 2 bases and the J gene lost 2 bases, with 9 bases spanning the gap. CDR3 length: 13 residues. The CDR3 spells CAWSREENYGYTF. The CDR3 region has the DNA TGTGCCTGGAGTCGTGAGGAGAACTATGGCTACACCTTC.

This chain joins TRBV30 and TRBJ2-6; 9 nucleotides align to TRBD1. V gave up 7 bases and J gave up 0 bases; unmatched junction bases: 10. CDR3 length: 17 residues. CDR1 GTSNPN and CDR2 SVGIG come from the germline V gene (reference sequence). CDR3 region: CALYRDRVFSGANVLTF. The CDR3 DNA follows: TGTGCCTTATACCGGGACAGGGTCTTCTCTGGGGCCAACGTCCTGACTTTC.

The J gene is TRBJ2-7, the V gene TRBV27; maybe TRBD1 (6 bases). Germline CDR1 and CDR2: MNHEY and SMNVEV (reference sequence). The CDR3 runs to 15 residues. V dropped 3 bases and J dropped 0 bases, with 12 bases sitting between them. The CDR3 spells CASSFGRGGSYEQYF. CDR3 bases: TGTGCCAGCAGTTTTGGGAGAGGGGGCTCCTACGAGCAGTACTTC.

The rearrangement uses TRBV9 and TRBJ1-1; 7 nucleotides agree with TRBD1. The germline V gene has CDR1 SGDLS and CDR2 YYNGEE. The CDR3 is 15 amino acids. V dropped 2 bases and J dropped 7; count of bases not matched to a gene: 11. The CDR3 loop is CASSVTTGTGDEAFF. The CDR3 DNA follows: TGTGCCAGCAGCGTCACGACAGGGACTGGTGATGAAGCTTTCTTT.